This T cell receptor beta chain is drawn from a study of long-term antiretroviral therapy in people with HIV. Version v3.0 of the immunoSEQ assay was performed at survey level. Measured with immunoSEQ multiplex PCR; TCRdb has only the in-frame clones, and not every one. The data show around 20,000 clones, more than 75% seen once. This clone was found once. Deletions cut 1 base from V and 4 bases from J, with 10 bases between. Looked up from germline, CDR1 is ENHRY and CDR2 is SYGVKD. The CDR3 has 14 residues. Sequenced here: unsorted PBMCs, sampled 0.2 years before starting antiretroviral therapy. V is TRBV10-3 and J is TRBJ1-1; unclear D gene. The origin of this receptor is a man aged 18 to 29 with HIV. CDR3 in DNA: TGTGCCATCAGTGAGTTAAGTGTGGGCACTGAAGCTTTCTTT. Encoded protein: CAISELSVGTEAFF.